A selection of T cell receptor beta chains follows, all from one sample in a study of chemoradiotherapy in HPV16-positive cancers. TCRdb keeps only in-frame clones here, not all; method: immunoSEQ multiplex PCR. The sample comprises roughly 7,100 clones, roughly 80% of which are singletons, and approximately 3.1% rests with the top ten. The sequenced sample was blood, obtained from a patient who underwent chemoradiotherapy. All receptors come from a human donor with HPV-associated anogenital cancer. CDR3s include the opening cysteine and the closing phenylalanine or tryptophan. D genes are given only for firm matches. Part of the rows lack a size; the others show once, few, many or a class for expanded clones.

V gene	D gene	clone size	J gene	CDR3 DNA	CDR3 protein
TRBV18	-	-	TRBJ1-4	TGTGCCAGCTCACCGCAGGGGCGCGGGGGTGAAAAACTGTTTTTT	CASSPQGRGGEKLFF
TRBV15	TRBD1	-	TRBJ1-2	TGTGCCACCAGCAGGGACAGGAATGGCTACACCTTC	CATSRDRNGYTF
TRBV5-6	TRBD2	-	TRBJ2-1	TGTGCCAGCAGCTTGTCGCCTAGCGGGGACAATGAGCAGTTCTTC	CASSLSPSGDNEQFF
TRBV4-3	TRBD1	-	TRBJ1-2	TGCGCCAGCAGCCTTCGCCGGGACAGCTCCTATGGCTACACCTTC	CASSLRRDSSYGYTF
TRBV19	-	-	TRBJ2-7	TGTGCCAGTCGCGGAGGGTACGGGGCCTACGAGCAGCACTTC	CASRGGYGAYEQHF
TRBV6-5	-	-	TRBJ2-7	TGTGCCAGCAAGCCACCGAGCTCCTACGAGCAGTACTTC	CASKPPSSYEQYF
TRBV7-2	TRBD1	-	TRBJ1-4	TGTGCCAGCAGCCCCGGACAGGCTAATGAAAAACTGTTTTTT	CASSPGQANEKLFF
TRBV11-2	-	-	TRBJ2-1	TGTGCCAGCAGCTTAGGACAGAACAATGAGCAGTTCTTC	CASSLGQNNEQFF
TRBV27	-	-	TRBJ1-1	TGTGCCAGCAGTTTATCCGGGGGCGTCGGGAAAGCTTTCTTT	CASSLSGGVGKAFF
TRBV5-6	TRBD1	-	TRBJ1-2	TGTGCCAGCAGCTTGGACAGGGGGGGCCTCTATGGCTACACCTTC	CASSLDRGGLYGYTF
TRBV4-2	TRBD2	once	TRBJ2-7	TGTGCCAGCAGCCAAGAAGCTAGCGGGGTACCCTACGAGCAGTACTTC	CASSQEASGVPYEQYF
TRBV28	-	-	TRBJ1-6	TGTGCCAGCAGCCGAGGGGGTTCACCCCTCCACTTT	CASSRGGSPLHF
TRBV7-2	-	-	TRBJ1-1	TGTGCCAGCAGGTTCCCAGGGAACACTGAAGCTTTCTTT	CASRFPGNTEAFF
TRBV5-5	-	-	TRBJ2-1	TGTGCCAGCAGCGCCCGGGACATTGGCCCCAATGAGCAGTTCTTC	CASSARDIGPNEQFF
TRBV5-5	-	-	TRBJ2-5	TGTGCCAGCAGCTTCCCGGGACTTGGGGAGGAGACCCAGTACTTC	CASSFPGLGEETQYF
TRBV12-2	-	-	TRBJ2-7	TGTGCAAGTCGCTTAGTATGGTACGAGCAGTACTTC	CASRLVWYEQYF
TRBV4-3	-	-	TRBJ1-2	TGCGCCAGCAGCCAAGATCCAGGGCGAGAGTATGGCTACACCTTC	CASSQDPGREYGYTF
TRBV29-1	-	-	TRBJ2-2	TGCAGCGTTGAGCTTCGGCAGAACACCGGGGAGCTGTTTTTT	CSVELRQNTGELFF
TRBV16	-	-	TRBJ1-2	TGTGCCAGCAGCCAGGTTACAGATTCCTATGGCTACACCTTC	CASSQVTDSYGYTF
TRBV5-5	TRBD1	-	TRBJ1-5	TGTGCCAGCAGTTGGGACAGGGGGTATCAGCCCCAGCATTTT	CASSWDRGYQPQHF
TRBV18	TRBD1	-	TRBJ1-2	TGTGCCAGCTCAGGTAGCACAGGGGAATGGAGTGGTGGCTACACCTTC	CASSGSTGEWSGGYTF
TRBV5-1	-	-	TRBJ2-6	TGCGCCAGCAGCTTGGCGCTTGGGGCCAACGTCCTGACTTTC	CASSLALGANVLTF
TRBV29-1	-	-	TRBJ2-2	TGCAGCGTTGAAGATCTCGTGGGGGAGAACACCGGGGAGCTGTTTTTT	CSVEDLVGENTGELFF
TRBV27	-	-	TRBJ1-4	TGTGCCAGCAGATTGGGTGGGCAGGGCCATGAAAAACTGTTTTTT	CASRLGGQGHEKLFF
TRBV5-8	-	few	TRBJ1-2	TGTGCCAGCGAGTCAGTCCCACGAAAGACCTATGGCTACACCTTC	CASESVPRKTYGYTF
TRBV21-1	-	-	TRBJ1-2	TGTGCCGGACGTTTACAAAACGGGAGCTACACCTTC	CAGRLQNGSYTF
TRBV7-3	TRBD1	-	TRBJ1-2	TGTGCCAGCAGCCCCCAGACAGGGTTTGGCTACACCTTC	CASSPQTGFGYTF
TRBV10-3	-	-	TRBJ2-1	TGTGCCATCAGTGAGACTAGAGGGGGCAATGAGCAGTTCTTC	CAISETRGGNEQFF
TRBV7-3	TRBD1	-	TRBJ1-2	TGTGCCAGCAGCTTAACAGGGGACAGGGCTGGCTACACCTTC	CASSLTGDRAGYTF
TRBV9	-	-	TRBJ2-5	TGTGCCAGCAGCCCCGACTACTCATTCGGGGAGACCCAGTACTTC	CASSPDYSFGETQYF
TRBV14	-	few	TRBJ1-1	TGTGCCAGCAGCCCCTGGGGGGCGGCTGAAGCTTTCTTT	CASSPWGAAEAFF
TRBV9	TRBD1	-	TRBJ1-3	TGTGCCAGCAGCGTTGACAGGGGGCCTGGAAACACCATATATTTT	CASSVDRGPGNTIYF
TRBV7-2	-	-	TRBJ2-7	TGTGCCAGCAGCTTAGTTTTCGTCTACGAGCAGTACTTC	CASSLVFVYEQYF
TRBV5-1	-	-	TRBJ1-1	TGCGCCAGCAGCTCTACCTTTATGGGGACTGAAGCTTTCTTT	CASSSTFMGTEAFF
TRBV2	TRBD2	-	TRBJ2-7	TGTGCCAGCAGGATGGGCACTAGCGGGGGGGTCTACGAGCAGTACTTC	CASRMGTSGGVYEQYF
TRBV11-3	-	-	TRBJ2-1	TGTGCCAGCAGCTTAGATGGCAGCAGTGGTGAGCAGTTCTTC	CASSLDGSSGEQFF
TRBV27	TRBD2	-	TRBJ2-7	TGTGCCAGCAGTGATCCGGGACTAGGGAGCTCCTACGAGCAGTACTTC	CASSDPGLGSSYEQYF
TRBV5-4	-	-	TRBJ2-5	TGTGCCAGCAGCCGGACCCCAAGTAAACAAGAGACCCAGTACTTC	CASSRTPSKQETQYF
TRBV7-9	TRBD1	-	TRBJ1-4	TGTGCCAGCAGCCCCGGACAGGGCGCAACTAATGAAAAACTGTTTTTT	CASSPGQGATNEKLFF
TRBV7-2	-	once	TRBJ2-7	TGTGCCAGCAGCCAATACCAGGGCGAGCAGTACTTC	CASSQYQGEQYF
TRBV2	-	-	TRBJ1-3	TGTGCCAGCAGTGAATCGACTGTTGGAAACACCATATATTTT	CASSESTVGNTIYF
TRBV7-6	-	few	TRBJ1-1	TGTGCCAGCAGCACGGGGAGTGGGGGGTACGCTGAAGCTTTCTTT	CASSTGSGGYAEAFF
TRBV7-9	-	few	TRBJ2-2	TGTGCCAGCGGGGGACTGAGCGGGGAGCTGTTTTTT	CASGGLSGELFF
TRBV28	-	few	TRBJ2-5	TGTGCCAGCTCGCCGGGTCAAGAGACCCAGTACTTC	CASSPGQETQYF
TRBV5-1	TRBD1	-	TRBJ1-1	TGCGCCAGCAGCTTGGGGGGACAGGGGGGCACTGAAGCTTTCTTT	CASSLGGQGGTEAFF
TRBV5-4	-	-	TRBJ1-3	TGTGCCAGCAGCTCCGACATCACCCCTGGAAACACCATATATTTT	CASSSDITPGNTIYF
TRBV5-1	-	-	TRBJ2-5	TGCGCCAGCAGCTTGGACCGAGAGACCCAGTACTTC	CASSLDRETQYF
TRBV5-1	-	-	TRBJ2-7	TGCGCCAGCAGCTTGGACTACGAGCAGTACTTC	CASSLDYEQYF
TRBV2	-	-	TRBJ1-1	TGTGCCAGCAGTGTGGTAGGGGGTACGACTGAAGCTTTCTTT	CASSVVGGTTEAFF
TRBV5-8	TRBD1	-	TRBJ2-1	TGTGCCAGCAGCACAGACAGGGGGCGCCGACACAATGAGCAGTTCTTC	CASSTDRGRRHNEQFF
TRBV7-9	-	-	TRBJ1-1	TGTGCCAGCAGCTCCGGGTTCGGGGTCACTGAAGCTTTCTTT	CASSSGFGVTEAFF
TRBV6-5	TRBD1	-	TRBJ1-1	TGTGCCAGCAGTTACGCCTACAGGGGGAGGACTGAAGCTTTCTTT	CASSYAYRGRTEAFF
TRBV7-9	TRBD2	-	TRBJ2-1	TGTGCCAGCAGCACGACTGCTTCACTAGCGGGGGGGCCCAATGAGCAGTTCTTC	CASSTTASLAGGPNEQFF
TRBV6-5	-	-	TRBJ2-2	TGTGCCAGCAGCCCCGGGACGGAGAACACCGGGGAGCTGTTTTTT	CASSPGTENTGELFF
TRBV18	TRBD2	-	TRBJ2-1	TGTGCCAGCTCACCGTCAGCGGGGGGGTTTGGAAATGAGCGGTTCTTC	CASSPSAGGFGNERFF
TRBV7-7	-	-	TRBJ1-1	TGTGCTAGCAGCCCCGTACTGAACACTGAAGCTTTCTTT	CASSPVLNTEAFF